These 5 T cell receptor beta chains were all obtained from the same sample, sequenced in a study of radiotherapy plus CTLA-4 blockade in lung cancer. TCRdb keeps only in-frame clones here, not all; method: immunoSEQ multiplex PCR. The sample has approximately 30,000 clones, roughly four fifths seen once. This specimen was peripheral blood, taken from a patient treated with radiotherapy plus ipilimumab. The receptors come from a human donor with non-small cell lung cancer that progressed on radiotherapy plus ipilimumab.

V gene TRBV2 combines with J gene TRBJ2-1; either TRBD1 or TRBD2 may supply D (6 bases each). This CDR3 spans 13 amino acids. V was shortened by 7 bases and J by 5 bases, with 12 bases between the two germline ends. Germline loops: CDR1 SNHLY, CDR2 FYNNEI. CDR3 bases: TGTGCCAGCACTGAGGGGGGAAACAATGAGCAGTTCTTC. This sequence encodes CASTEGGNNEQFF.

Written as DNA, the CDR3 is TGTGCCAGCAGTTACAGGGCTTATAGCAATCAGCCCCAGCATTTT. Residues: CASSYRAYSNQPQHF. The J gene is TRBJ1-5, the V gene TRBV28; a weak D match, TRBD1 (6 bases). V lost 4 bases and J lost 0, with 10 bases in between. The CDR3 contains 15 residues. Germline values: CDR1 MDHEN, CDR2 SYDVKM.

This chain joins TRBV4-1 and TRBJ2-3; D gene ambiguous. In germline, CDR1 is MGHRA, CDR2 YSYEKL. This CDR3 is 13 amino acids long. V lost 4 bases, J lost 2 bases, and 7 bases lay in between. The chain's CDR3 is CASSLYFTDTQYF. CDR3 sequence (DNA): TGCGCCAGCAGCCTTTACTTCACAGATACGCAGTATTTT.

The chain recombines TRBV10-3 with TRBJ2-2; a weak D match, TRBD1 (5 bases). The CDR3 is 13 amino acids. Germline CDR1 and CDR2: ENHRY and SYGVKD. The ends were cut back, 2 bases at V and 6 bases at J, with 7 bases in the middle. This CDR3 is CAISERGPGELFF. As DNA, the CDR3 is TGTGCCATCAGTGAGAGGGGTCCCGGGGAGCTGTTTTTT.

This clone was observed a handful of times. The V gene is TRBV18, the J gene TRBJ2-7, with D maybe TRBD2 (5 bases). The germline V gene has CDR1 KGHSH and CDR2 LQKENI. There are 13 residues in the CDR3. With 2 bases removed from V and 2 bases from J, the gap between germline ends came to 7 bases. The DNA of the CDR3 is TGTGCCAGCTCACCAGGGGAGACCTACGAGCAGTACTTC. This sequence encodes CASSPGETYEQYF. Looking up the rest from reference TRBV18 and TRBJ2-7 gives the full variable domain: NAGVMQNPRHLVRRRGQEARLRCSPMKGHSHVYWYRQLPEEGLKFMVYLQKENIIDESGMPKERFSAEFPKEGPSILRIQQVVRGDSAAYFCASSPGETYEQYFGPGTRLTVT.